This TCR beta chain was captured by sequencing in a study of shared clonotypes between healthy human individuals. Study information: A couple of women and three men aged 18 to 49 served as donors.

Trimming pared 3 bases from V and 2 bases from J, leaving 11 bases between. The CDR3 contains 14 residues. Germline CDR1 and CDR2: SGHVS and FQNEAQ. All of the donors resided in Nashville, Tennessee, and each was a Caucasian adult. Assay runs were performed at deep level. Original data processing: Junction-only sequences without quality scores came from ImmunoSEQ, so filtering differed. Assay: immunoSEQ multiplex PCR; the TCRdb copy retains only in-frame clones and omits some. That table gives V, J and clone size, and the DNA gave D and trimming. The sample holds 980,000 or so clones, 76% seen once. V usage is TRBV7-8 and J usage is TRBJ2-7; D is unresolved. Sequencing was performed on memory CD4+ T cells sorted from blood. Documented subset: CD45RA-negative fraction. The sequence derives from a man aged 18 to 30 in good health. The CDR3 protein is CASSFSHITYEQYF. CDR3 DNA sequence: TGTGCCAGCAGCTTCTCACATATTACCTACGAGCAGTACTTC.